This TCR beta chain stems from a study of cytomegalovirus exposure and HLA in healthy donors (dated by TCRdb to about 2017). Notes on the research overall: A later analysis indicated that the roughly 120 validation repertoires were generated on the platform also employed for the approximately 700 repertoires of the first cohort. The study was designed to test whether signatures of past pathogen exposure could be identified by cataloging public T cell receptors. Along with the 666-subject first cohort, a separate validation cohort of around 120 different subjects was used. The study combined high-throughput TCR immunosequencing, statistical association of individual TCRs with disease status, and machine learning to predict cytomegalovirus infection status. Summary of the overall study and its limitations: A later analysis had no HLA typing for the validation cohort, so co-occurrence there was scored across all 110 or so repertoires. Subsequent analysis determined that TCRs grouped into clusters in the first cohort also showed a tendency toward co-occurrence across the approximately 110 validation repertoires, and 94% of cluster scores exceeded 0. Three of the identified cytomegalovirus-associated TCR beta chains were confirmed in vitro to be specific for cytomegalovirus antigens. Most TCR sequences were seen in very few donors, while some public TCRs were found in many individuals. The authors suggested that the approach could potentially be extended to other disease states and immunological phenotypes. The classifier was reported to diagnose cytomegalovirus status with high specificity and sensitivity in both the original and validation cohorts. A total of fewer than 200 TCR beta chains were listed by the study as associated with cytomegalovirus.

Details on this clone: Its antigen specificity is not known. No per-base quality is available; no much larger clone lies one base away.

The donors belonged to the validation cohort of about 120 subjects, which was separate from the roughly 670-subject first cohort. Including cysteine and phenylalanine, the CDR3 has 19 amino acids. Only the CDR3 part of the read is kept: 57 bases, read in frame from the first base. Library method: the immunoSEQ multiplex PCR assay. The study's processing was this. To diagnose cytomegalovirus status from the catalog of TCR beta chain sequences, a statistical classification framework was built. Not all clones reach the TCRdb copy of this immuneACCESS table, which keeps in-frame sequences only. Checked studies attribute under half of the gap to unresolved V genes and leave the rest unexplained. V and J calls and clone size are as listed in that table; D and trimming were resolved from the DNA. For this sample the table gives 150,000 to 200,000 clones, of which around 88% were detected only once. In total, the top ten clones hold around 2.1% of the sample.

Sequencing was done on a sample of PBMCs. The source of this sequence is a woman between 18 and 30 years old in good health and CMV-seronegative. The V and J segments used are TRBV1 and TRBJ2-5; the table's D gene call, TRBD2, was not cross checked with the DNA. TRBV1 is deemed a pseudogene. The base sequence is TGCACCAGCAGCCAAGCGAGACCCGGGAGGGCCGGCGGTAGCGAGACCCAGTACTTC. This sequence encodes CTSSQARPGRAGGSETQYF.